This T cell receptor beta chain was retrieved from a study of blood T cells in healthy people across ages. Study conclusions and caveats: As naive T cell percentage varied, TCR beta diversity correlated strongly with it. Estimated diversity, derived from one million T cells, was regarded as an underestimate.

CDR1 and CDR2 (germline): LGHNA, YNFKEQ. V dropped 1 base and J dropped 2; count of bases not matched to a gene: 11. There are 19 residues in the CDR3. Points on this clonotype: Its antigen is currently unknown.

PCR was performed a second time for about 7 to 11 cycles using a sample-barcoded 5' primer and a J-beta primer mix. Carrying 12 random nucleotides, a template-switch adaptor labeled each individual cDNA molecule. MiXCR, applied by TCRdb to the 5' RACE reads, yields one record per CDR3 protein. Here the sample spans 1.5 million to 2 million distinct CDR3 sequences, less than 50% being singletons. The chain uses TRBV4-2 and TRBJ2-2; the match to TRBD2 covers 9 bases. The TCR comes from a woman between 35 and 50 years old in good health. What was sequenced was blood. CDR3 in amino acids: CASSQGEASGALNTGELFF. The DNA of the CDR3 is TGTGCCAGCAGCCAAGGGGAGGCTAGCGGGGCACTTAACACCGGGGAGCTGTTTTTT.